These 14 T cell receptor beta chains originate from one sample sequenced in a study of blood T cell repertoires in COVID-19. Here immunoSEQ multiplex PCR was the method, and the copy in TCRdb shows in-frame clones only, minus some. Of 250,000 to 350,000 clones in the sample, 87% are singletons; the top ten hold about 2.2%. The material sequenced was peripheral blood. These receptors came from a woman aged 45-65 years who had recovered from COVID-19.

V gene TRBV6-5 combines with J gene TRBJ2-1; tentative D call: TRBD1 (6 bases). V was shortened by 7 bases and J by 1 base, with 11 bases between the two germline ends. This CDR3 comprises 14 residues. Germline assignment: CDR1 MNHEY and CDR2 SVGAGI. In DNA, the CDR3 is TGTGCCAGCACCTCAGGGGTATCCTACAATGAGCAGTTCTTC. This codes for CASTSGVSYNEQFF.

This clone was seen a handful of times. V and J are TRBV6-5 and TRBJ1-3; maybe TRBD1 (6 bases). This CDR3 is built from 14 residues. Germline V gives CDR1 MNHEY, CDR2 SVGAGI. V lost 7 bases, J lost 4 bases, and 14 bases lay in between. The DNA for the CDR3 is TGTGCCAGCATCCAAGGGGGGGGCGGAAACACCATATATTTT. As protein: CASIQGGGGNTIYF.

CDR3 coding DNA: TGTGCCAGCAGCCATCGGGACTCTGCGTTCACTGAAGCTTTCTTT. Its translation: CASSHRDSAFTEAFF. The rearrangement joins TRBV25-1 to TRBJ1-1; the D gene is possibly TRBD1 (5 bases). Trimming stripped 6 bases from V and 4 bases from J, with 18 bases between. Germline V CDR1 and CDR2: MGHDK, SYGVNS. The CDR3 has 15 amino acids.

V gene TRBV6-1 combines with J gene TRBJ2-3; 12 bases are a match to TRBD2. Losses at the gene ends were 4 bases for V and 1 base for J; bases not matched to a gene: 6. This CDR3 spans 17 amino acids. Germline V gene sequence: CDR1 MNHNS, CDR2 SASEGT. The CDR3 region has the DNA TGTGCCAGCAGTGCTCTAGCGGGGGGGCCCGGCACAGATACGCAGTATTTT. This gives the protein CASSALAGGPGTDTQYF.

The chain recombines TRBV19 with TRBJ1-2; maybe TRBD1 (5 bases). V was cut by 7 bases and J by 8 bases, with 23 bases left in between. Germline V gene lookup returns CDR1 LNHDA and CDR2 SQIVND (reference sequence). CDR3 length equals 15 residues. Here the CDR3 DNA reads TGTGCCAGTAACCCTCTGGGGCAGCTCCGCTCCGGCTACACCTTC. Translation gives CASNPLGQLRSGYTF. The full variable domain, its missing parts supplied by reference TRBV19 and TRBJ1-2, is DGGITQSPKYLFRKEGQNVTLSCEQNLNHDAMYWYRQDPGQGLRLIYYSQIVNDFQKGDIAEGYSVSREKKESFPLTVTSAQKNPTAFYLCASNPLGQLRSGYTFGSGTRLTVV.

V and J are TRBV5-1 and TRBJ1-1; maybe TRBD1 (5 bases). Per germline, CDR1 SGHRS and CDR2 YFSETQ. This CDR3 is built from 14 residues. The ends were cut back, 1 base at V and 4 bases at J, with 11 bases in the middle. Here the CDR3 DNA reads TGCGCCAGCAGCTTGACGGACGGGGGCACTGAAGCTTTCTTT. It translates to CASSLTDGGTEAFF.

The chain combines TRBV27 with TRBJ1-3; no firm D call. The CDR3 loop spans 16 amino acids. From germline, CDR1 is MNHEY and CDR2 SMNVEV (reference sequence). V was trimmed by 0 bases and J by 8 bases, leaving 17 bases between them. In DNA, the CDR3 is TGTGCCAGCAGTTTATCTCCCCAGGTATTTCTGGACACCATATATTTT. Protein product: CASSLSPQVFLDTIYF.

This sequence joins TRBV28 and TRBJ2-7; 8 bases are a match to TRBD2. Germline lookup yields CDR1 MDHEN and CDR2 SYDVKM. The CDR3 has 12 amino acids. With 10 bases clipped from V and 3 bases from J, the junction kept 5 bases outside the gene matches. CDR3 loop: CATSTSVYEQYF. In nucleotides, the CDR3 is TGTGCCACGTCGACTAGCGTCTACGAGCAGTACTTC.

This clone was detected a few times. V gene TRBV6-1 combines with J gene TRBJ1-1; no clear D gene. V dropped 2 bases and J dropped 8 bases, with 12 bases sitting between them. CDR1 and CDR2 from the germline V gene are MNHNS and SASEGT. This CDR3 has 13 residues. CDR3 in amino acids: CASSEIWEGEAFF. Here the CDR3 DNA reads TGTGCCAGCAGTGAAATCTGGGAGGGAGAAGCTTTCTTT.

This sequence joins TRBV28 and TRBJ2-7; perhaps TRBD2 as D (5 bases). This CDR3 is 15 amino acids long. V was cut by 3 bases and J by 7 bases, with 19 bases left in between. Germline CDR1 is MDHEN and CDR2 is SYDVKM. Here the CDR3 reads CASSFVRDQSREQYF. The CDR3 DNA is TGTGCCAGCAGTTTCGTCCGGGATCAATCTAGGGAGCAGTACTTC.

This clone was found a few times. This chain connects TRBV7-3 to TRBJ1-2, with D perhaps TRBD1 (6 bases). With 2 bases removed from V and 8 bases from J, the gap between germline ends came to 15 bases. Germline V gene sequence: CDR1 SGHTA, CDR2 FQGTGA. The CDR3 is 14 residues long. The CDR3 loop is CASSLARQGPGYTF. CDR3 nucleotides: TGTGCCAGCAGCTTAGCCAGGCAGGGGCCAGGCTACACCTTC.

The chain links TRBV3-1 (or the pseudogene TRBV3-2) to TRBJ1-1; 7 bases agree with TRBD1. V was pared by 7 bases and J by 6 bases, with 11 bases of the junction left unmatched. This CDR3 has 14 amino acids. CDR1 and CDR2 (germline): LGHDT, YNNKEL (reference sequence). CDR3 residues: CASTLTGVWSEAFF. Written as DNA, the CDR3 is TGTGCCAGCACTTTAACAGGGGTTTGGTCTGAAGCTTTCTTT.

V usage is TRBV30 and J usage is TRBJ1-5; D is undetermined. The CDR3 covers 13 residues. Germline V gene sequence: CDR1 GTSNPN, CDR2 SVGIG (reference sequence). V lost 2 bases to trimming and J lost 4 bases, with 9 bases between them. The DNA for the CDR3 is TGTGCCTGGAGTCAAATGAGAAATCAGCCCCAGCATTTT. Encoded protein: CAWSQMRNQPQHF.

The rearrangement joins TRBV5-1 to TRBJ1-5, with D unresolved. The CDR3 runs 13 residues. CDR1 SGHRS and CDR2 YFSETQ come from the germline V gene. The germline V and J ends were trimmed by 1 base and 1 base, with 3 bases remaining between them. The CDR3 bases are TGCGCCAGCAGCTTGAGCAGCAATCAGCCCCAGCATTTT. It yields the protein CASSLSSNQPQHF.